The present T cell receptor (beta chain) was sequenced within a study of OX40 agonist ivuxolimab in advanced cancers. Remarks on this clone: No antigen is known for it.

Overall study findings and caveats: The antigen specificity of the peripheral T cells (those that were expanded) was not determined.

Assay: immunoSEQ multiplex PCR; the TCRdb copy retains only in-frame clones and omits some. The sample carries about 28,000 clones, 86% recorded once. The germline CDR1 and CDR2 sequences are MNHNS and SASEGT. The CDR3 extends over 17 amino acids. V shed 1 base and J shed 3 bases, with 16 bases lying between them. This sequence was found in an adult with an advanced solid tumor such as melanoma, head and neck, liver or kidney cancer. The source material was CD4+ or CD8+ T cells sorted from blood, sampled in a trial of the OX40 agonist ivuxolimab. The V gene is TRBV6-1, the J gene TRBJ1-5; D is possibly TRBD1 (5 bases). CDR3 DNA: TGTGCCAGCAGTGAAGAGGGGCTATGGCGGTACAATCAGCCCCAGCATTTT. This sequence encodes CASSEEGLWRYNQPQHF.